This T cell receptor beta chain was documented in a study of cytomegalovirus exposure and HLA in healthy donors. Across the whole study: Inside one of the first data releases sat 80 million to 95 million unique TCRs taken from HLA-typed donors. Whole-study results and caveats: Analyses of presence and absence presupposed an approximately uniform sequencing depth across donors. Later analysis demonstrated an association between a missense DCLRE1C variant and TCR beta V- and J-gene trimming.

Regarding this clone: What it recognizes is unknown.

PCR amplification relied on 60 Vbeta primers (plus 13 Jbeta primers). TCRdb keeps only in-frame clones here, not all; method: immunoSEQ multiplex PCR. The profile shows about 140,000 clones, around 80% of them singletons. The germline V gene encodes CDR1 KGHSH and CDR2 LQKENI. Trimming at V came to 2 bases and at J to 4 bases, leaving 9 bases not matched to a gene. The CDR3 spans 16 residues. The sequence was obtained from a man aged 25 to 40 in good health and CMV-seronegative. Sequences were obtained from PBMCs. The V and J genes are TRBV18 and TRBJ2-3; 7 bases are shared with TRBD1. This CDR3 is CASSPTSGGRADTQYF. In DNA, the CDR3 is TGTGCCAGCTCACCAACCTCAGGGGGTAGGGCAGATACGCAGTATTTT. Using reference TRBV18 and TRBJ2-3 for the parts outside the CDR3, the full variable domain is NAGVMQNPRHLVRRRGQEARLRCSPMKGHSHVYWYRQLPEEGLKFMVYLQKENIIDESGMPKERFSAEFPKEGPSILRIQQVVRGDSAAYFCASSPTSGGRADTQYFGPGTRLTVL.